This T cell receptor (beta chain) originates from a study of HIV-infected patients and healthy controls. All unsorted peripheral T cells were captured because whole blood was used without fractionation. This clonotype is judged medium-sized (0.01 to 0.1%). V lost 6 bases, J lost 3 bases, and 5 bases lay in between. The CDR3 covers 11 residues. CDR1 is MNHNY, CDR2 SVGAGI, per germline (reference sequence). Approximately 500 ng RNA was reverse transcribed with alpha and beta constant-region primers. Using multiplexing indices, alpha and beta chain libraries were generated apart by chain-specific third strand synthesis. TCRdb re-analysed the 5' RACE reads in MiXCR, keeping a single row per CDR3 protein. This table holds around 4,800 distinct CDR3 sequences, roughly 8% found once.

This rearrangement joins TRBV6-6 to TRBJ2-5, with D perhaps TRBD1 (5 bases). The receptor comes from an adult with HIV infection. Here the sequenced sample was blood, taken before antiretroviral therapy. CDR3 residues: CASRTEETQYF. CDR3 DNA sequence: TGTGCCAGCAGGACAGAAGAGACCCAGTACTTC.